The 7 T cell receptor beta chains below come from one sample, sequenced in a study of T cells after somatic rescue of genetic block. Repertoires were generated with immunoSEQ multiplex PCR, while TCRdb's copy carries only in-frame clones and drops some. The data contain about 15,000 clones, 55% to 75% of them singletons. What was sequenced was peripheral blood mononuclear cells (PBMCs). Receptor source: a man between 18 and 29 years old.

This clone was observed a few times. The V gene is TRBV7-9, the J gene TRBJ1-2; possibly TRBD1 for D (5 bases). Germline V gene data show CDR1 as SEHNR and CDR2 as FQNEAQ (reference sequence). The CDR3 spans 16 residues. The germline V and J ends were trimmed by 1 base and 0 bases, with 12 bases remaining between them. The CDR3 sequence is CASSLVGTATNYGYTF. As DNA, the CDR3 is TGTGCCAGCAGCTTAGTCGGGACGGCTACTAACTATGGCTACACCTTC.

This sequence joins TRBV5-1 and TRBJ2-7, with 10 bases fitting TRBD1. This CDR3 region has 16 residues. Trimming cost V 3 bases and J 5 bases; bases outside gene matches: 11. Germline lookup yields CDR1 SGHRS and CDR2 YFSETQ. This CDR3 reads CASSSPLTGGWNEQYF. The CDR3 DNA reads as TGCGCCAGCAGCTCTCCCTTGACAGGGGGCTGGAACGAGCAGTACTTC.

This clone is medium-sized by share. The chain employs TRBV7-3 and TRBJ2-1; the match to TRBD2 covers 11 bases. This CDR3 has 17 amino acids. Germline lookup yields CDR1 SGHTA and CDR2 FQGTGA. Unmatched junction bases numbered 10, after V lost 5 bases and J lost 4 bases. The CDR3 nucleotides read TGTGCCAGCAGCCCCTTACTAGCGGGGGCTGGGTACAATGAGCAGTTCTTC. This codes for CASSPLLAGAGYNEQFF.

The V and J genes are TRBV18 and TRBJ2-1, with a possible D match to TRBD2 (6 bases). V dropped 0 bases and J dropped 4 bases, with 16 bases sitting between them. The CDR3 runs 17 residues. The germline gives CDR1 KGHSH, CDR2 LQKENI. The CDR3 sequence is CASSPPEGKGGYNEQFF. CDR3 sequence (DNA): TGTGCCAGCTCACCACCGGAGGGCAAGGGCGGATACAATGAGCAGTTCTTC. Full variable domain (remainder filled in from reference TRBV18 and TRBJ2-1): NAGVMQNPRHLVRRRGQEARLRCSPMKGHSHVYWYRQLPEEGLKFMVYLQKENIIDESGMPKERFSAEFPKEGPSILRIQQVVRGDSAAYFCASSPPEGKGGYNEQFFGPGTRLTVL.

This chain connects TRBV11-2 to TRBJ2-3, with D possibly TRBD1 on 6 matching bases. Germline V gives CDR1 SGHAT, CDR2 FQNNGV. Trimming shortened V by 5 bases and J by 2 bases, and 17 bases separated the two germline ends. This CDR3 region has 16 residues. CDR3 in DNA: TGTGCCAGCAGCCAACAGGGAATGGGGGCCACAGATACGCAGTATTTT. It is translated as CASSQQGMGATDTQYF.

The gene calls are TRBV5-1 and TRBJ2-5; 7 bases agree with TRBD2. The J call may not be correct, given that the DNA end is closer to TRBJ2-7. Germline V gene sequence: CDR1 SGHRS, CDR2 YFSETQ. The CDR3 runs 16 residues. In nucleotides, the CDR3 is TGCGCCAGCAGCTTGGCTCCCAGCGGGGAGTCCTACGAGCAGTACTTC. This codes for CASSLAPSGESYEQYF.

This rearrangement joins TRBV18 to TRBJ1-2; possible D gene TRBD1, 5 bases. Trimming left V 3 bases short and J 8 bases short, with 25 bases between. The CDR3 is 17 amino acids. The V gene's germline CDR1 is KGHSH and CDR2 LQKENI. The CDR3 loop reads CASSPQTGGGPYGGYTF. In DNA form, the CDR3 reads TGTGCCAGCTCACCTCAAACCGGGGGAGGTCCTTATGGAGGCTACACCTTC.